The next 30 T cell receptor beta chains were all read from a single sample in a study of blood T cell repertoires in COVID-19 (dated by TCRdb to the early 2020s). Library preparation employed the immunoSEQ multiplex PCR assay. What TCRdb holds here is the immuneACCESS table cut down to in-frame rearrangements. Part of the clones is not present; checked against another copy, under half of the missing clones reflect an unresolved V gene, and the others are unexplained. The sample table contains about 110,000 clones; only one count was recorded for just over 90% of them. Of the sample, 1% to 1.5% falls within the top ten clones. Material for sequencing was peripheral blood. The receptors stem from a woman aged 25 to 39 with acute or convalescent COVID-19.

CDR3 region: CATSRDRRNTEAFF. Here the CDR3 DNA reads TGTGCCACCAGCAGAGATCGGAGGAACACTGAAGCTTTCTTT. The chain recombines TRBV15 with TRBJ1-1; D is uncertain. The V gene's germline CDR1 is LNHNV and CDR2 YYDKDF (reference sequence). V was cut by 0 bases and J by 1 base, with 6 bases left in between. The CDR3 loop spans 14 amino acids.

This chain links TRBV18 with TRBJ2-7; 7 nucleotides align to TRBD1. CDR3 length: 15 amino acids. The junction had 13 bases not matched to a gene; V was cut back by 6 bases and J by 5 bases. CDR1 and CDR2 (germline): KGHSH, LQKENI. Here the CDR3 reads CASSPYETGNDEQYF. CDR3 nucleotide sequence: TGTGCCAGCTCCCCATACGAGACAGGGAATGACGAGCAGTACTTC.

This clone has a single count. The CDR3 is CASSFRGPGQSSYNSPLHF. The CDR3 nucleotides are TGTGCCAGCAGCTTCAGGGGGCCGGGACAGAGCTCCTATAATTCACCCCTCCACTTT. V usage is TRBV7-2 and J usage is TRBJ1-6; 8 bases are a match to TRBD1. The CDR3 length is 19 residues. CDR1 is SGHTA and CDR2 is FQGNSA in the germline V gene. Germline trimming cut 3 bases from V and 0 bases from J; bases unmatched to any gene: 10.

This chain uses TRBV27 with TRBJ1-4, with D hard to call. This CDR3 is 15 amino acids long. Trimming took 4 bases from V and 0 from J, leaving 9 bases between them. Germline CDR1 reads MNHEY; CDR2 reads SMNVEV (reference sequence). The CDR3, as DNA: TGTGCCAGCAGTTCGTACGGAGCAACTAATGAAAAACTGTTTTTT. Its translation is CASSSYGATNEKLFF. The complete variable domain, with remaining parts taken from reference TRBV27 and TRBJ1-4, reads EAQVTQNPRYLITVTGKKLTVTCSQNMNHEYMSWYRQDPGLGLRQIYYSMNVEVTDKGDVPEGYKVSRKEKRNFPLILESPSPNQTSLYFCASSSYGATNEKLFFGSGTQLSVL.

The chain uses TRBV19 and TRBJ1-2; a possible D gene is TRBD1 (5 bases). Trimming left V 6 bases short and J 7 bases short, with 9 bases between. CDR3 length: 11 amino acids. Germline loops: CDR1 LNHDA, CDR2 SQIVND (reference sequence). CDR3 nucleotide sequence: TGTGCCAGTAGCAGGGAATTTGGCTACACCTTC. It codes for CASSREFGYTF.

The chain is built from TRBV3-1 (or the pseudogene TRBV3-2) and TRBJ1-1; weak D call: TRBD1 (5 bases). The CDR3 is 11 amino acids. The germline CDR1 and CDR2 sequences are LGHDT and YNNKEL (reference sequence). V was clipped by 3 bases and J by 9 bases, with 8 bases between them. The CDR3: CASSHDSKAFF. The CDR3 region has the DNA TGTGCCAGCAGCCATGACAGCAAAGCTTTCTTT.

V usage is TRBV6-1 and J usage is TRBJ1-1; D possibly corresponds to TRBD1 (5 bases). CDR1 and CDR2 (germline): MNHNS, SASEGT. The CDR3 sequence is 13 residues long. Trimming removed 3 bases at V and 3 bases at J, with 8 bases between. The CDR3 is CASSDRGYTEAFF. For the CDR3, the DNA is TGTGCCAGCAGTGATAGGGGTTACACTGAAGCTTTCTTT.

This clone was observed a single time. The J gene is TRBJ2-7, the V gene TRBV6-2 or TRBV6-3; 10 bases agree with TRBD1. Germline CDR1 is MNHEY and CDR2 is SVGEGT. CDR3 size: 14 residues. J was trimmed by 3 bases and V by 6 bases; bases with no gene match: 5. The CDR3 reads CASSKTGGGYEQYF. The CDR3 nucleotides are TGTGCCAGCAGCAAGACAGGGGGCGGCTACGAGCAGTACTTC.

The V gene is TRBV15, the J gene TRBJ1-2; D is possibly TRBD1 (5 bases). This CDR3 comprises 15 residues. V was cut by 0 bases and J by 3 bases, with 11 bases left in between. Per germline, CDR1 LNHNV and CDR2 YYDKDF (reference sequence). CDR3 coding DNA: TGTGCCACCAGCAGAGATTTCGACAGATACTATGGCTACACCTTC. Translating gives CATSRDFDRYYGYTF.

The V and J genes are TRBV7-2 and TRBJ1-5; weak D call: TRBD1 (6 bases). Trimming removed 1 base from V and 5 bases from J, with 6 bases in between. Germline assignment: CDR1 SGHTA and CDR2 FQGNSA. This CDR3 spans 13 amino acids. The CDR3 coding sequence is TGTGCCAGCAGCTTAGACAGGGATCAGCCCCAGCATTTT. Translating it yields CASSLDRDQPQHF.

The V and J genes are TRBV2 and TRBJ2-3, with D possibly being TRBD1 (6 bases). CDR3 size: 15 residues. CDR1 and CDR2 (germline): SNHLY, FYNNEI. The V and J ends lost 6 bases and 3 bases respectively, with 16 bases between them. The CDR3 is CASSGMDRLTDTQYF. DNA for the CDR3: TGTGCCAGCAGCGGCATGGACAGACTAACAGATACGCAGTATTTT.

The chain has TRBV11-3 and TRBJ1-1, with 11 bases matching TRBD1. CDR1 is SGHNT, CDR2 YENEEA, per germline. The CDR3 runs 14 residues. Trimming cost V 10 bases and J 3 bases; bases outside gene matches: 7. The CDR3 DNA is TGTGCCACCCACCGGGACAGGGGGGACACTGAAGCTTTCTTT. Its translation is CATHRDRGDTEAFF.

The rearrangement links TRBV28 to TRBJ2-2, with TRBD2 as a possible D gene (5 bases). The CDR3 sequence is 15 residues long. V gave up 3 bases and J gave up 3 bases, with 11 bases separating them. Germline V gene data show CDR1 as MDHEN and CDR2 as SYDVKM. CDR3 residues: CASSFRELDTGELFF. The CDR3 bases are TGTGCCAGCAGTTTTAGGGAGTTGGACACCGGGGAGCTGTTTTTT.

The V and J genes are TRBV6-5 and TRBJ2-1; TRBD2 aligns across 9 bases. The junction had 9 bases not matched to a gene; V was cut back by 8 bases and J by 7 bases. CDR1 is MNHEY and CDR2 is SVGAGI in the germline V gene. The CDR3 is 14 residues long. Here the CDR3 reads CASLSGTSLNEQFF. The CDR3 nucleotides read TGTGCCAGCCTTTCCGGGACTAGCTTAAATGAGCAGTTCTTC.

The J gene is TRBJ2-7, the V gene TRBV3-1 (or the pseudogene TRBV3-2); TRBD2 matches at 7 bases. This CDR3 is built from 15 residues. Germline lookup yields CDR1 LGHDT and CDR2 YNNKEL (reference sequence). The V and J ends lost 3 bases and 3 bases, in that order; junction bases with no gene match: 8. The CDR3 loop is CASSQGGLPYYEQYF. The DNA for the CDR3 is TGTGCCAGCAGCCAGGGGGGACTACCGTACTACGAGCAGTACTTC.

The DNA for the CDR3 is TGTGCCAGCAGCCACAACGATGGGGTCGGGGATGGCTACACCTTC. Translating it yields CASSHNDGVGDGYTF. This sequence joins TRBV6-5 and TRBJ1-2, with no clear D. V gave up 6 bases and J gave up 6 bases, with 20 bases separating them. The germline gives CDR1 MNHEY, CDR2 SVGAGI. The CDR3 sequence is 15 residues long.

The chain has TRBV10-2 and TRBJ1-1, with TRBD1 matching over 9 bases. Per germline, CDR1 WSHSY and CDR2 SAAADI. V trimming: 9 bases; J trimming: 5 bases; junction bases outside the gene matches: 7. There are 13 residues in the CDR3. The CDR3 DNA sequence: TGCGCCAGTTATTGGGACAGGGAAACTGAAGCTTTCTTT. Protein: CASYWDRETEAFF.

The chain employs TRBV28 and TRBJ1-2; possibly TRBD1 for D (5 bases). This CDR3 comprises 15 residues. Between the trimmed V and J ends, which lost 7 bases and 3 bases, there was a span of 18 bases. The germline V gene has CDR1 MDHEN and CDR2 SYDVKM. The CDR3 DNA follows: TGTGCCAGCACAGGGCTGGTACCCCTTGACTATGGCTACACCTTC. It codes for CASTGLVPLDYGYTF.

The chain has TRBV6-2 or TRBV6-3 and TRBJ2-7; 7 bases map to TRBD1. The CDR3 spans 12 residues. Germline V gene data show CDR1 as MNHEY and CDR2 as SVGEGT. V lost 5 bases, J lost 5 bases, and 3 bases stayed unmatched. The DNA of the CDR3 is TGTGCCAGCAGTCCAGACAGGGACGAGCAGTACTTC. It translates to CASSPDRDEQYF.

The sample holds a few counts of this clone. The chain links TRBV2 to TRBJ1-1, with D tentatively TRBD1 (6 bases). Germline loops: CDR1 SNHLY, CDR2 FYNNEI. The CDR3 spans 14 residues. The V gene lost 7 bases and the J gene lost 1 base, with 13 bases spanning the gap. The CDR3 sequence is CASTFTGTNTEAFF. CDR3 bases: TGTGCCAGCACTTTCACAGGGACGAACACTGAAGCTTTCTTT. Using reference TRBV2 and TRBJ1-1 for the parts outside the CDR3, the full variable domain is EPEVTQTPSHQVTQMGQEVILRCVPISNHLYFYWYRQILGQKVEFLVSFYNNEISEKSEIFDDQFSVERPDGSNFTLKIRSTKLEDSAMYFCASTFTGTNTEAFFGQGTRLTVV.

This rearrangement joins TRBV28 to TRBJ2-2; D not resolved. The V and J ends lost 4 bases and 12 bases respectively, with 6 bases between them. Germline V gene data show CDR1 as MDHEN and CDR2 as SYDVKM. CDR3 length: 10 amino acids. For the CDR3, the DNA is TGTGCCAGCAGTTCCCGTAAGCTGTTTTTT. It translates to CASSSRKLFF.

The gene calls are TRBV6-2 or TRBV6-3 and TRBJ2-1; TRBD2 matches 10 bases. From germline, CDR1 is MNHEY and CDR2 SVGEGT. With 0 bases clipped from V and 8 bases from J, the junction kept 13 bases outside the gene matches. This CDR3 is 18 amino acids long. The DNA for the CDR3 is TGTGCCAGCAGTTACTCGATCTCAACTAGCGGGGTAGGCTATGAGCAGTTCTTC. Amino acid sequence: CASSYSISTSGVGYEQFF.

The genes are TRBV10-1 and TRBJ2-3, with 9 bases lining up with TRBD1. This CDR3 comprises 15 residues. The V gene's germline CDR1 is WNHNN and CDR2 SYGVQD (reference sequence). Trimming took 3 bases from V and 6 from J; bases not matched to a gene: 7. The CDR3 DNA follows: TGCGCCAGCAGTGACCCCCGGACAGGGGAGGATACGCAGTATTTT. This codes for CASSDPRTGEDTQYF.

The genes are TRBV7-7 and TRBJ1-5; D is uncertain. Germline CDR1 is SSHAT and CDR2 is FNYEAQ (reference sequence). V was trimmed by 6 bases and J by 0 bases, leaving 12 bases between them. This CDR3 is built from 15 residues. DNA for the CDR3: TGTGCCAGCAGGGAACAGAATTATAGCAATCAGCCCCAGCATTTT. Its protein is CASREQNYSNQPQHF.

CDR3 residues: CAISESNRDRNYGYTF. The CDR3 DNA sequence: TGTGCCATCAGTGAGTCGAATCGGGACAGAAACTATGGCTACACCTTC. This rearrangement joins TRBV10-3 to TRBJ1-2; the match to TRBD1 covers 7 bases. Germline CDR1 reads ENHRY; CDR2 reads SYGVKD. This CDR3 has 16 residues. The trim removed 0 bases at V and 2 bases at J, leaving 6 bases unmatched.

This clone appeared a single time. This rearrangement joins TRBV6-1 to TRBJ1-1; D possibly corresponds to TRBD1 (5 bases). V shed 2 bases and J shed 11 bases, with 15 bases lying between them. The CDR3 has 13 amino acids. Germline CDR1 MNHNS, CDR2 SASEGT. The CDR3 loop reads CASSEYREQEAFF. CDR3 nucleotides: TGTGCCAGCAGTGAATATAGGGAACAGGAGGCTTTCTTT.

The chain employs TRBV13 and TRBJ1-1, with 7 nucleotides matching TRBD1. Germline CDR1 is PRHDT and CDR2 is FYEKMQ (reference sequence). The CDR3 runs 13 residues. Unmatched junction bases numbered 10, after V lost 4 bases and J lost 11 bases. For the CDR3, the DNA is TGTGCCAGCAGCTGGGGGACAGTCGGTGGTGCTTTCTTT. This sequence encodes CASSWGTVGGAFF.

The chain's CDR3 is CASSISGSSYEQYF. The CDR3 DNA reads TGTGCCAGTAGTATATCCGGGTCCTCCTACGAGCAGTACTTC. The chain couples TRBV19 to TRBJ2-7; D gene uncertain. The V end lost 2 bases, the J end lost 0 bases, and 8 bases lay between the germline ends. There are 14 residues in the CDR3. Germline V gives CDR1 LNHDA, CDR2 SQIVND (reference sequence).

The chain recombines TRBV10-3 with TRBJ2-3, with a tentative D call TRBD1 (7 bases). Trimming took 8 bases from V and 1 from J, leaving 16 bases between them. The length of the CDR3 is 15 residues. From germline, CDR1 is ENHRY and CDR2 SYGVKD. The CDR3 loop reads CAIARGVDGTDTQYF. CDR3 nucleotide sequence: TGTGCCATCGCCAGGGGGGTGGATGGCACAGATACGCAGTATTTT.

The chain carries TRBV27 and TRBJ1-2, with 9 bases that match TRBD1. Germline V CDR1 and CDR2: MNHEY, SMNVEV (reference sequence). V trimming: 6 bases; J trimming: 3 bases; junction bases outside the gene matches: 14. The CDR3 sequence is 17 residues long. The CDR3 protein is CASSKGTGNSKDYGYTF. Written as DNA, the CDR3 is TGTGCCAGCAGCAAAGGGACAGGGAATAGTAAGGACTATGGCTACACCTTC.